The present T cell receptor (beta chain) was sequenced within a study of T cell responses to AZD1222 COVID-19 vaccine. Looking at the study overall: Combined were second doses at about 4 or about 12 weeks.

A note on this clone: No antigen is known for it.

Study observations and caveats: Sampling that yielded the repertoires occurred only after the peak T cell response. The span of vaccine-associated CD4 TCRs extended across spike, with dominance at 160-218 and 743-854.

V lost 1 base and J lost 4, with 10 bases in between. This CDR3 region has 14 residues. Germline assignment: CDR1 LNHDA and CDR2 SQIVND (reference sequence). TCRdb's table, derived via immunoSEQ multiplex PCR, lists solely in-frame clones and lacks some. Among 100,000 to 150,000 clones listed, roughly 84% were seen once. The origin of this receptor is an adult in good health. V gene TRBV19 combines with J gene TRBJ1-2, with unresolved D. Here the sequenced sample was peripheral blood, taken on day 0 of AZD1222 vaccination. CDR3 nucleotide sequence: TGTGCCAGTAGTATAGGTCCGATTATCTATGGCTACACCTTC. Its protein is CASSIGPIIYGYTF.